The 24 T cell receptor beta chains below come from one sample, sequenced in a study of radiotherapy plus CTLA-4 blockade in lung cancer. Measured with immunoSEQ multiplex PCR; TCRdb has only the in-frame clones, and not every one. The sample holds approximately 110,000 clones; more than 65% are singletons and the top ten take 3% to 4%. The sample consisted of peripheral blood, taken from a patient treated with radiotherapy plus ipilimumab. The receptors here all came from a human donor with non-small cell lung cancer that progressed on radiotherapy plus ipilimumab. Some clones in this sample may be carry-over from other donors' samples.

The CDR3 loop reads CASSLVGTSRTYEQYF. CDR3 coding DNA: TGTGCCAGCAGCTTAGTAGGGACATCCCGAACTTACGAGCAGTACTTC. The rearrangement links TRBV11-1 to TRBJ2-7, with D possibly being TRBD1 (6 bases). Germline CDR1 reads SGHAT; CDR2 reads FQDESV (reference sequence). The CDR3 spans 16 residues. The germline V and J ends were trimmed by 1 base and 4 bases, with 17 bases remaining between them.

The chain uses TRBV28 and TRBJ2-1; D unresolved. From germline, CDR1 is MDHEN and CDR2 SYDVKM. V dropped 7 bases and J dropped 3 bases, with 7 bases sitting between them. The CDR3 runs to 12 residues. The CDR3 DNA follows: TGTGCCAGCACCTATGGCTACAATGAGCAGTTCTTC. This sequence encodes CASTYGYNEQFF.

The chain carries TRBV29-1 and TRBJ2-2, with a tentative D call TRBD1 (5 bases). The CDR3 loop spans 15 amino acids. Germline CDR1 reads SQVTM; CDR2 reads ANQGSEA. Trimming removed 4 bases at V and 0 bases at J, with 12 bases between. DNA for the CDR3: TGCAGCGTTGCTAGGGGCGCTGCGAACACCGGGGAGCTGTTTTTT. It yields the protein CSVARGAANTGELFF.

The chain links TRBV6-6 to TRBJ1-1, with a tentative D call TRBD1 (6 bases). The CDR3 length is 16 residues. Germline V gene data show CDR1 as MNHNY and CDR2 as SVGAGI (reference sequence). The V end lost 2 bases, the J end lost 4 bases, and 17 bases lay between the germline ends. CDR3 sequence reads: CASSYRAGGRPTEAFF. The CDR3 DNA reads as TGTGCCAGCAGTTACCGTGCCGGGGGGCGCCCCACTGAAGCTTTCTTT.

The rearrangement joins TRBV27 to TRBJ1-1; D is undetermined. The CDR3 runs to 15 residues. The germline CDR1 and CDR2 sequences are MNHEY and SMNVEV (reference sequence). V dropped 5 bases and J dropped 6 bases, with 19 bases sitting between them. In DNA, the CDR3 is TGTGCCAGCAGTCCCCTGTCGGATCCCCCCCCTGAAGCTTTCTTT. Its protein is CASSPLSDPPPEAFF.

The chain uses TRBV19 and TRBJ1-5; no reliable D call. This CDR3 spans 15 amino acids. Germline CDR1 reads LNHDA; CDR2 reads SQIVND (reference sequence). Trimming shortened V by 5 bases and J by 7 bases, and 18 bases separated the two germline ends. Here the CDR3 reads CASSLTGQPGQPQHF. The CDR3 DNA follows: TGTGCCAGTAGTCTAACGGGCCAACCTGGGCAGCCCCAGCATTTT.

This rearrangement joins TRBV29-1 to TRBJ1-3; no clear D gene. Trimming pared 7 bases from V and 0 bases from J, leaving 4 bases between. Per germline, CDR1 SQVTM and CDR2 ANQGSEA. CDR3 length: 11 residues. CDR3 nucleotides: TGCAGCGCCCACTCTGGAAACACCATATATTTT. Protein product: CSAHSGNTIYF.

The chain couples TRBV29-1 to TRBJ2-5; 7 nucleotides line up with TRBD1. Germline CDR1 and CDR2: SQVTM and ANQGSEA. V was clipped by 1 base and J by 4 bases; unmatched bases: 15. The CDR3 contains 17 residues. CDR3 region: CSVEGWVGTALRETQYF. The CDR3 region has the DNA TGCAGCGTTGAAGGCTGGGTTGGGACAGCCCTCCGAGAGACCCAGTACTTC.

This chain connects TRBV27 to TRBJ1-4; D is unclear. The CDR3 has 15 residues. The germline gives CDR1 MNHEY, CDR2 SMNVEV (reference sequence). The V end was cut by 5 bases, the J end by 4 bases, with 14 bases between. This CDR3 is CASSKGPRLNEKLFF. The CDR3 DNA follows: TGTGCCAGCAGTAAAGGACCGAGACTTAATGAAAAACTGTTTTTT.

The rearrangement joins TRBV7-2 to TRBJ1-5, with 7 nucleotides matching TRBD1. The CDR3 contains 14 residues. Germline CDR1 SGHTA, CDR2 FQGNSA. Unmatched junction bases numbered 2, after V lost 2 bases and J lost 4 bases. The CDR3 spells CASSLRDRNQPQHF. The CDR3 DNA sequence: TGTGCCAGCAGCTTAAGGGACAGAAATCAGCCCCAGCATTTT.

This clone has only one observation. The chain carries TRBV9 and TRBJ1-4, with unresolved D. With 2 bases removed from V and 3 bases from J, the gap between germline ends came to 8 bases. This CDR3 has 14 amino acids. Germline V gene sequence: CDR1 SGDLS, CDR2 YYNGEE. This chain's CDR3 is CASSVAGANEKLFF. DNA of the CDR3: TGTGCCAGCAGCGTGGCGGGAGCTAATGAAAAACTGTTTTTT. Looking up the rest from reference TRBV9 and TRBJ1-4 gives the full variable domain: DSGVTQTPKHLITATGQRVTLRCSPRSGDLSVYWYQQSLDQGLQFLIQYYNGEERAKGNILERFSAQQFPDLHSELNLSSLELGDSALYFCASSVAGANEKLFFGSGTQLSVL.

The CDR3 reads CASSLDSINTEAFF. CDR3 in DNA: TGCGCCAGCAGCTTGGACTCTATAAACACTGAAGCTTTCTTT. The chain links TRBV5-1 to TRBJ1-1; D is undetermined. The germline V gene has CDR1 SGHRS and CDR2 YFSETQ. Between the trimmed V and J ends, which lost 0 bases and 2 bases, there was a span of 8 bases. This CDR3 is built from 14 residues. Based on the CDR3 plus reference TRBV5-1 and TRBJ1-1, the full variable domain is KAGVTQTPRYLIKTRGQQVTLSCSPISGHRSVSWYQQTPGQGLQFLFEYFSETQRNKGNFPGRFSGRQFSNSRSEMNVSTLELGDSALYLCASSLDSINTEAFFGQGTRLTVV.

The chain couples TRBV6-5 to TRBJ1-2; perhaps TRBD1 as D (5 bases). The CDR3 extends over 13 amino acids. V was trimmed by 2 bases and J by 4 bases, leaving 8 bases between them. Germline CDR1 MNHEY, CDR2 SVGAGI. The CDR3 reads CASSYLQGYGYTF. The CDR3 region has the DNA TGTGCCAGCAGTTACCTTCAGGGCTATGGCTACACCTTC.

CDR3 nucleotides: TGCGCCAGCAGCTTTACGCCCACAGGTCACACCGGGGAGCTGTTTTTT. Its translation is CASSFTPTGHTGELFF. The chain is built from TRBV5-1 and TRBJ2-2, with a possible D match to TRBD1 (5 bases). Trimming took 2 bases from V and 3 from J, leaving 14 bases between them. Germline CDR1 and CDR2: SGHRS and YFSETQ. The CDR3 sequence is 16 residues long. Using reference TRBV5-1 and TRBJ2-2 for the parts outside the CDR3, the full variable domain is KAGVTQTPRYLIKTRGQQVTLSCSPISGHRSVSWYQQTPGQGLQFLFEYFSETQRNKGNFPGRFSGRQFSNSRSEMNVSTLELGDSALYLCASSFTPTGHTGELFFGEGSRLTVL.

The table lists this clone with a few counts. The rearrangement joins TRBV2 to TRBJ2-3; the D gene is possibly TRBD1 (6 bases). V was trimmed by 6 bases and J by 2 bases, leaving 12 bases between them. The CDR3 totals 14 residues. Germline V lookup: CDR1 SNHLY, CDR2 FYNNEI. The CDR3 spells CASSANRDTDTQYF. The CDR3 DNA sequence: TGTGCCAGCAGCGCGAACAGGGACACAGATACGCAGTATTTT.

The rearrangement joins TRBV27 to TRBJ1-6, with D unresolved. The CDR3 consists of 14 residues. Germline assignment: CDR1 MNHEY and CDR2 SMNVEV (reference sequence). The V end was cut by 3 bases, the J end by 7 bases, with 10 bases between. In nucleotides, the CDR3 is TGTGCCAGCAGTTTTTTGACCAGGAATTCACCCCTCCACTTT. Amino acids: CASSFLTRNSPLHF.

CDR3 region: CASSRGQGLSEDTQYF. The DNA for the CDR3 is TGTGCCAGCAGCCGAGGACAGGGTCTGTCCGAAGATACGCAGTATTTT. The rearrangement links TRBV5-4 to TRBJ2-3; 8 bases map to TRBD1. Looked up from germline, CDR1 is SGHNT and CDR2 is YYREEE (reference sequence). V shed 4 bases and J 5 bases; nucleotides not matched to a gene: 12. The CDR3 runs 16 residues.

This clone occurred once. The chain recombines TRBV15 with TRBJ2-7; 7 bases agree with TRBD1. Germline CDR1 reads LNHNV; CDR2 reads YYDKDF (reference sequence). With V trimmed by 0 bases and J by 4 bases, 9 bases remained unmatched. The CDR3 length is 16 residues. CDR3 sequence reads: CATSRDLQSRGYEQYF. The CDR3 DNA sequence: TGTGCCACCAGCAGAGATTTGCAGTCCAGGGGGTACGAGCAGTACTTC.

The genes are TRBV7-9 and TRBJ2-2, with D tentatively TRBD1 (6 bases). CDR1 is SEHNR, CDR2 FQNEAQ, per germline (reference sequence). V was trimmed by 5 bases and J by 2 bases, leaving 9 bases between them. The CDR3 runs to 14 residues. Here the CDR3 DNA reads TGTGCCAGCAGCAGGACAGTTAACACCGGGGAGCTGTTTTTT. Protein: CASSRTVNTGELFF. Drawing the rest from reference TRBV7-9 and TRBJ2-2, the complete variable domain is DTGVSQNPRHKITKRGQNVTFRCDPISEHNRLYWYRQTLGQGPEFLTYFQNEAQLEKSRLLSDRFSAERPKGSFSTLEIQRTEQGDSAMYLCASSRTVNTGELFFGEGSRLTVL.

J is TRBJ1-2 and V is TRBV6-1, with a tentative D call TRBD1 (6 bases). V lost 8 bases, J lost 1 base, and 17 bases lay in between. CDR3 length: 15 residues. CDR1 is MNHNS and CDR2 is SASEGT in the germline V gene. CDR3: CASYRTALFNYGYTF. CDR3 DNA: TGTGCCAGCTACCGGACAGCCTTATTTAACTATGGCTACACCTTC.

This chain connects TRBV19 to TRBJ2-1, with D unclear. The V gene lost 6 bases and the J gene lost 7 bases, with 10 bases spanning the gap. The CDR3 runs 12 residues. In germline, CDR1 is LNHDA, CDR2 SQIVND (reference sequence). As DNA, the CDR3 is TGTGCCAGTAGCACCCGACGGAATGAGCAGTTCTTC. This codes for CASSTRRNEQFF.

J is TRBJ1-6 and V is TRBV5-4; D is perhaps TRBD1 (6 bases). CDR1 is SGHNT and CDR2 is YYREEE in the germline V gene (reference sequence). The CDR3 has 16 residues. V was trimmed by 0 bases and J by 15 bases, leaving 22 bases between them. The CDR3 DNA sequence: TGTGCCAGCAGCTTGGCCGGACAGACAAACCCACGGAGCCTCCACTTT. This encodes CASSLAGQTNPRSLHF.

The chain employs TRBV19 and TRBJ1-1; D remains unclear. The CDR3 length is 13 residues. Germline CDR1 reads LNHDA; CDR2 reads SQIVND (reference sequence). The ends were cut back, 6 bases at V and 0 bases at J, with 8 bases in the middle. The CDR3 sequence: CASRDTVNTEAFF. The CDR3 coding sequence is TGTGCCAGTAGAGACACCGTGAACACTGAAGCTTTCTTT.

The chain links TRBV19 to TRBJ1-2, with D uncertain. This CDR3 is 10 amino acids long. V was clipped by 10 bases and J by 7 bases, with 10 bases between them. From germline, CDR1 is LNHDA and CDR2 SQIVND (reference sequence). CDR3: CATSPAGYTF. DNA of the CDR3: TGTGCCACTAGCCCCGCTGGCTACACCTTC. The whole variable domain, filled in from reference TRBV19 and TRBJ1-2, reads DGGITQSPKYLFRKEGQNVTLSCEQNLNHDAMYWYRQDPGQGLRLIYYSQIVNDFQKGDIAEGYSVSREKKESFPLTVTSAQKNPTAFYLCATSPAGYTFGSGTRLTVV.